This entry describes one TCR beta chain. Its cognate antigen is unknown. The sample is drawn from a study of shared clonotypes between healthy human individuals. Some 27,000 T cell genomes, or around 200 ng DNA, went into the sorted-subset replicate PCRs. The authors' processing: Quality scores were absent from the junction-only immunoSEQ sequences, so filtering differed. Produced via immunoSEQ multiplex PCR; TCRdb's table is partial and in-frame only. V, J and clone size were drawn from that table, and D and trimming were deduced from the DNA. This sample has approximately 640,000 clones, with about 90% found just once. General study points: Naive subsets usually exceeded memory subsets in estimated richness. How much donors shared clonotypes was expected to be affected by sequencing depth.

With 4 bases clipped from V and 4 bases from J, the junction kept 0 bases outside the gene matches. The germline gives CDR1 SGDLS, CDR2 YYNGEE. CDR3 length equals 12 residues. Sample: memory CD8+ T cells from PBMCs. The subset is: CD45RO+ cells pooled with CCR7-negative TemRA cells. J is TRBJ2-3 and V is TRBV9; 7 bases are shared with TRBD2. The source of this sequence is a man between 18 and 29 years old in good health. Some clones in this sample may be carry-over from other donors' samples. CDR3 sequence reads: CASSRGADTQYF. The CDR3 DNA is TGTGCCAGCAGCCGGGGGGCAGATACGCAGTATTTT. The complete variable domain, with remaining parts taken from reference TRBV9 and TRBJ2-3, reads DSGVTQTPKHLITATGQRVTLRCSPRSGDLSVYWYQQSLDQGLQFLIQYYNGEERAKGNILERFSAQQFPDLHSELNLSSLELGDSALYFCASSRGADTQYFGPGTRLTVL.